This T cell receptor (beta chain) was retrieved from a study of shared clonotypes between healthy human individuals. Study observations and caveats: Naive subsets usually exceeded memory subsets in estimated richness. Generation probabilities were higher for clonotypes shared across all four sorted-subset donors than for unshared ones.

Per sorted-subset replicate PCR, input was roughly 200 ng DNA, representing tens of thousands of T cell genomes. Only in-frame clones appear in the TCRdb table, and some are missing; sequencing was by immunoSEQ multiplex PCR. Of 2 million to 2.5 million clones detected, 85% to 95% appear once; the ten largest clones hold around 0.4%. CDR3 length: 14 residues. V lost 7 bases to trimming and J lost 1 base, with 11 bases between them. From germline, CDR1 is LNHDA and CDR2 SQIVND (reference sequence). Comments on this clone: Its antigen is unidentified. The identical CDR3 is also encoded by other nucleotide sequences in the sample.

The gene calls are TRBV19 and TRBJ1-3; TRBD1 is a possible D gene (5 bases). The source is a man aged 18 to 29 in good health. Some clones in this sample may be carry-over from other donors' samples. Input material: naive CD4+ T cells from PBMCs. Subset given: CD45RA+ positively selected. The CDR3 region is CASTSGGSGNTIYF. The DNA of the CDR3 is TGTGCCAGTACCTCCGGGGGGTCTGGAAACACCATATATTTT.